Listed here are 12 T cell receptor beta chains from one sample, sequenced in a study of identical twins' blood T cells. TCRdb ran MiXCR on the 5' RACE reads and lists one entry per CDR3 protein. Seen here are around 380,000 distinct CDR3 sequences, over 25% observed once, and the top ten hold roughly 5.5%. The specimen was PBMCs. The receptor source for this set is a woman between 18 and 55 years old in good health.

This clonotype was recorded only once. Its ends do not fully match the called genes, so a read error is possible. The V and J genes are TRBV29-1 and TRBJ1-2, with D perhaps matching TRBD1 (6 bases). The germline V gene has CDR1 SQVTM and CDR2 ANQGSEA. There are 15 residues in the CDR3. The CDR3 here is CSVEEQSRQDGGHTF. The DNA of the CDR3 is TGCAGCGTTGAAGAGCAAAGTCGACAGGATGGTGGCCACACCTTC.

This clonotype has more than one count but fewer than ten. The chain recombines TRBV19 with TRBJ1-2, with D tentatively TRBD1 (5 bases). Between the trimmed V and J ends, which lost 5 bases and 4 bases, there was a span of 8 bases. The CDR3 length is 12 residues. From germline, CDR1 is LNHDA and CDR2 SQIVND (reference sequence). The CDR3 DNA sequence: TGTGCCAGTAGTCGCGGGGGCTATGGCTACACCTTC. Translation gives CASSRGGYGYTF.

This clonotype has a count of ten or more. The gene calls are TRBV12-3 or TRBV12-4 and TRBJ2-2; 10 nucleotides match TRBD2. This CDR3 contains 17 residues. V was pared by 4 bases and J by 6 bases, with 11 bases of the junction left unmatched. In nucleotides, the CDR3 is TGTGCCAGCAGTTCCGTACCTAGCGGGAGAGGTTCCGGGGAGCTGTTTTTT. Encoded protein: CASSSVPSGRGSGELFF.

The rearrangement joins TRBV19 to TRBJ2-1; D uncertain. The CDR3 contains 13 residues. Germline CDR1 and CDR2: LNHDA and SQIVND (reference sequence). The V end lost 5 bases, the J end lost 8 bases, and 13 bases lay between the germline ends. DNA for the CDR3: TGTGCCAGTAGTCCCAACACCGGCCATGAGCAGTTCTTC. The encoded protein is CASSPNTGHEQFF. Variable domain in full (rest from reference TRBV19 and TRBJ2-1): DGGITQSPKYLFRKEGQNVTLSCEQNLNHDAMYWYRQDPGQGLRLIYYSQIVNDFQKGDIAEGYSVSREKKESFPLTVTSAQKNPTAFYLCASSPNTGHEQFFGPGTRLTVL.

A few counts support this clonotype. The chain employs TRBV5-1 and TRBJ1-1; D possibly corresponds to TRBD1 (5 bases). V was cut by 0 bases and J by 1 base, with 10 bases left in between. The CDR3 has 15 amino acids. Looked up from germline, CDR1 is SGHRS and CDR2 is YFSETQ. The CDR3: CASSLGDDTNTEAFF. The CDR3 DNA reads TGCGCCAGCAGCTTGGGGGACGATACGAACACTGAAGCTTTCTTT. The full variable domain, completed using reference TRBV5-1 and TRBJ1-1, is KAGVTQTPRYLIKTRGQQVTLSCSPISGHRSVSWYQQTPGQGLQFLFEYFSETQRNKGNFPGRFSGRQFSNSRSEMNVSTLELGDSALYLCASSLGDDTNTEAFFGQGTRLTVV.

The sample holds a few counts of this clonotype. V and J are TRBV12-5 and TRBJ2-5; perhaps TRBD1 as D (5 bases). The CDR3 totals 14 residues. CDR1 and CDR2 from the germline V gene are LGHNT and FRNRAP. V was pared by 6 bases and J by 2 bases, with 13 bases between. CDR3 DNA sequence: TGTGCTAGTGGCTACGGACATGGACAAGAGACCCAGTACTTC. It codes for CASGYGHGQETQYF.

This clonotype is a singleton in its sample. This chain uses TRBV4-1 with TRBJ2-2, with TRBD2 identical over 8 bases. Germline loops: CDR1 MGHRA, CDR2 YSYEKL. V shed 1 base and J 5 bases; nucleotides not matched to a gene: 9. The CDR3 sequence is 17 residues long. The CDR3 coding sequence is TGCGCCAGCAGCCAAGTTGCCCTAGCGGGTTCTACCGGGGAGCTGTTTTTT. This translates into CASSQVALAGSTGELFF.

This clonotype was detected many times. The chain is built from TRBV3-1 and TRBJ2-7, with TRBD1 matching over 8 bases. J lost 3 bases, V lost 0 bases, and 4 bases had no gene match. The CDR3 length is 15 residues. CDR1 is LGHDT and CDR2 is YNNKEL in the germline V gene (reference sequence). CDR3 coding DNA: TGTGCCAGCAGCCAAGATAGCAGGGGGCGCTACGAGCAGTACTTC. Translation: CASSQDSRGRYEQYF.

The sample holds many counts of this clonotype. The chain joins TRBV2 to TRBJ2-3, with TRBD2 matching over 8 bases. Germline trimming cut 10 bases from V and 2 bases from J; bases unmatched to any gene: 14. This CDR3 contains 16 residues. In germline, CDR1 is SNHLY, CDR2 FYNNEI. The CDR3 loop reads CATTGTSSGNTDTQYF. The CDR3 DNA reads TGTGCCACCACCGGGACTAGTTCTGGTAACACAGATACGCAGTATTTT. The variable domain in full, completed from reference TRBV2 and TRBJ2-3, reads EPEVTQTPSHQVTQMGQEVILRCVPISNHLYFYWYRQILGQKVEFLVSFYNNEISEKSEIFDDQFSVERPDGSNFTLKIRSTKLEDSAMYFCATTGTSSGNTDTQYFGPGTRLTVL.

The chain joins TRBV19 to TRBJ1-5; D gene uncertain. The CDR3 totals 15 residues. Per the germline V gene, CDR1 is LNHDA and CDR2 is SQIVND (reference sequence). V was clipped by 3 bases and J by 0 bases, with 9 bases between them. The CDR3 protein is CASSIPNYSNQPQHF. For the CDR3, the DNA is TGTGCCAGTAGTATCCCGAACTATAGCAATCAGCCCCAGCATTTT.

The chain is built from TRBV6-6 and TRBJ2-7; TRBD1 matches 9 bases. Losses at the gene ends were 6 bases for V and 5 bases for J; bases not matched to a gene: 8. The CDR3 totals 14 residues. The germline CDR1 and CDR2 sequences are MNHNY and SVGAGI (reference sequence). CDR3 DNA sequence: TGTGCCAGCAGATCTACAGGGGGCATGAACGAGCAGTACTTC. Translating gives CASRSTGGMNEQYF.

This clonotype was observed a single time. The chain links TRBV12-3 or TRBV12-4 to TRBJ2-1; a possible D gene is TRBD1 (6 bases). The CDR3 contains 14 residues. The V end lost 7 bases, the J end lost 5 bases, and 15 bases lay between the germline ends. The CDR3 DNA reads TGTGCCAGCAACACACTCGGACAGCACAATGAGCAGTTCTTC. Translation gives CASNTLGQHNEQFF.